A selection of T cell receptor beta chains follows, all from one sample in a study of patients and donors after allogeneic stem cell transplantation. In TCRdb, the RT-PCR reads were re-called with MiXCR into one record per CDR3 protein. The table shows under 200,000 distinct CDR3 sequences, with about 24% occurring only once. The specimen was blood, either unsorted or a sorted T cell fraction (not recorded which). The receptors derive from a human donor who was either an allogeneic HSCT recipient or a stem cell or donor lymphocyte infusion donor (not recorded which). It is not recorded whose cells these are; they may come from a transplant donor. CDR3s include the opening cysteine and the closing phenylalanine or tryptophan. The order of the fields is J gene, CDR3 length, D gene, clone size, V gene, CDR3 protein, CDR3 DNA. A D gene is named only where the DNA matches it firmly. A row's size may be missing; if present it is once, few, many or a size class.

J gene: TRBJ1-2; CDR3 length: 16; D gene: .; clone size: once; V gene: TRBV18; CDR3 protein: CASSPGYGPGNYGYTF; CDR3 DNA: TGTGCCAGCTCGCCGGGGTACGGACCCGGTAACTATGGCTACACCTTC
J gene: TRBJ1-5; CDR3 length: 15; D gene: .; clone size: .; V gene: TRBV20-1; CDR3 protein: CSARGTGNSNQPQHF; CDR3 DNA: TGCAGTGCTAGAGGGACGGGTAATAGCAATCAGCCCCAGCATTTT
J gene: TRBJ2-3; CDR3 length: 19; D gene: TRBD2; clone size: .; V gene: TRBV5-1; CDR3 protein: CASSRPGTSVEPLTDTQYF; CDR3 DNA: TGCGCCAGCAGCCGCCCCGGGACTAGCGTCGAACCACTCACAGATACGCAGTATTTT
J gene: TRBJ1-6; CDR3 length: 14; D gene: TRBD1; clone size: few; V gene: TRBV18; CDR3 protein: CASSSRQGVSPLHF; CDR3 DNA: TGTGCCAGCTCATCTAGACAGGGGGTTTCACCCCTCCACTTT
J gene: TRBJ2-1; CDR3 length: 14; D gene: TRBD2; clone size: .; V gene: TRBV20-1; CDR3 protein: CSARSVAGAHEQFF; CDR3 DNA: TGCAGTGCTAGATCAGTAGCGGGAGCCCATGAGCAGTTCTTC
J gene: TRBJ2-7; CDR3 length: 14; D gene: .; clone size: .; V gene: TRBV14; CDR3 protein: CASSQDNSHYEQYF; CDR3 DNA: TGTGCCAGCAGCCAAGATAACAGTCACTACGAGCAGTACTTC
J gene: TRBJ1-2; CDR3 length: 13; D gene: .; clone size: many; V gene: TRBV5-1; CDR3 protein: CASSLYQEEGYTF; CDR3 DNA: TGCGCCAGCAGCTTGTATCAGGAAGAAGGCTACACCTTC
J gene: TRBJ1-2; CDR3 length: 16; D gene: TRBD1; clone size: few; V gene: TRBV7-9; CDR3 protein: CASSQIQGAANYGYTF; CDR3 DNA: TGTGCCAGCAGCCAAATACAGGGGGCGGCTAACTATGGCTACACCTTC
J gene: TRBJ2-1; CDR3 length: 13; D gene: .; clone size: few; V gene: TRBV12-3/TRBV12-4; CDR3 protein: CASSSWVLRRKGF; CDR3 DNA: TGTGCCAGCAGTTCCTGGGTTCTGCGGAGAAAAGGTTTC
J gene: TRBJ2-5; CDR3 length: 15; D gene: .; clone size: few; V gene: TRBV12-3/TRBV12-4; CDR3 protein: CASSARQVDQETQYF; CDR3 DNA: TGTGCCAGCAGTGCCCGACAGGTGGATCAAGAGACCCAGTACTTC
J gene: TRBJ1-2; CDR3 length: 15; D gene: .; clone size: many; V gene: TRBV5-1; CDR3 protein: CASSSRPRTHYGYTF; CDR3 DNA: TGCGCCAGCAGCTCACGACCGAGAACACACTATGGCTACACCTTC
J gene: TRBJ2-5; CDR3 length: 13; D gene: TRBD2; clone size: .; V gene: TRBV12-3/TRBV12-4; CDR3 protein: CASLGLVAETQYF; CDR3 DNA: TGTGCCAGCCTTGGACTAGTCGCGGAGACCCAGTACTTC
J gene: TRBJ1-1; CDR3 length: 14; D gene: .; clone size: .; V gene: TRBV29-1; CDR3 protein: CSVEDMMGNTEAFF; CDR3 DNA: TGCAGCGTCGAAGACATGATGGGGAACACTGAAGCTTTCTTT
J gene: TRBJ2-5; CDR3 length: 13; D gene: TRBD1; clone size: .; V gene: TRBV5-1; CDR3 protein: CASSLQGPETQYF; CDR3 DNA: TGCGCCAGCAGCTTACAGGGGCCAGAGACCCAGTACTTC
J gene: TRBJ2-4; CDR3 length: 12; D gene: TRBD1; clone size: .; V gene: TRBV6-5; CDR3 protein: CASSGTENIQYF; CDR3 DNA: TGTGCCAGCAGTGGGACAGAAAACATTCAGTACTTC
J gene: TRBJ2-1; CDR3 length: 15; D gene: TRBD2; clone size: .; V gene: TRBV7-9; CDR3 protein: CASSPVGRVRNEQFF; CDR3 DNA: TGTGCCAGCAGCCCAGTGGGGAGGGTTCGAAATGAGCAGTTCTTC
J gene: TRBJ1-1; CDR3 length: 13; D gene: TRBD1; clone size: once; V gene: TRBV6-5; CDR3 protein: CASRRQGDTEAFF; CDR3 DNA: TGTGCCAGCAGACGACAGGGGGACACTGAAGCTTTCTTT
J gene: TRBJ1-6; CDR3 length: 15; D gene: TRBD1; clone size: .; V gene: TRBV7-2; CDR3 protein: CASSWKTGAASPLHF; CDR3 DNA: TGTGCCAGCAGCTGGAAGACAGGGGCTGCTTCACCCCTCCACTTT
J gene: TRBJ1-2; CDR3 length: 14; D gene: TRBD1; clone size: .; V gene: TRBV25-1; CDR3 protein: CASSGTGGARGYTF; CDR3 DNA: TGTGCCAGCAGTGGAACAGGGGGCGCACGGGGCTACACCTTC
J gene: TRBJ1-5; CDR3 length: 17; D gene: .; clone size: .; V gene: TRBV4-1; CDR3 protein: CASSQDKRRGSNQPQHF; CDR3 DNA: TGCGCCAGCAGCCAAGATAAGAGGAGGGGCTCAAATCAGCCCCAGCATTTT
J gene: TRBJ1-5; CDR3 length: 18; D gene: .; clone size: .; V gene: TRBV12-5; CDR3 protein: CASGLVLSTGYSNQPQHF; CDR3 DNA: TGTGCTAGTGGTTTGGTCCTCTCTACAGGCTATAGCAATCAGCCCCAGCATTTT
J gene: TRBJ2-3; CDR3 length: 15; D gene: .; clone size: few; V gene: TRBV27; CDR3 protein: CASRFRDSYTDTQYF; CDR3 DNA: TGTGCCAGCAGATTCCGGGACTCGTACACAGATACGCAGTATTTT
J gene: TRBJ1-1; CDR3 length: 16; D gene: .; clone size: .; V gene: TRBV7-9; CDR3 protein: CASSAGADAMNTEAFF; CDR3 DNA: TGTGCCAGCAGCGCAGGTGCGGACGCCATGAACACTGAAGCTTTCTTT
J gene: TRBJ2-2; CDR3 length: 16; D gene: TRBD1; clone size: .; V gene: TRBV29-1; CDR3 protein: CSVEDPDRMNTGELFF; CDR3 DNA: TGCAGCGTTGAAGATCCGGACAGGATGAACACCGGGGAGCTGTTTTTT
J gene: TRBJ2-1; CDR3 length: 15; D gene: TRBD2; clone size: .; V gene: TRBV20-1; CDR3 protein: CSAPIVAGSYNEQFF; CDR3 DNA: TGCAGTGCTCCCATAGTAGCGGGCTCCTACAATGAGCAGTTCTTC
J gene: TRBJ2-5; CDR3 length: 15; D gene: .; clone size: few; V gene: TRBV5-1; CDR3 protein: CASSLSDSFWETQYF; CDR3 DNA: TGCGCCAGCAGCTTGAGTGACAGTTTCTGGGAGACCCAGTACTTC
J gene: TRBJ2-7; CDR3 length: 14; D gene: .; clone size: .; V gene: TRBV6-2/TRBV6-3; CDR3 protein: CASSYSLLSYEQYF; CDR3 DNA: TGTGCCAGCAGTTACTCCCTCCTCTCTTACGAGCAGTACTTC
J gene: TRBJ2-2; CDR3 length: 13; D gene: .; clone size: few; V gene: TRBV29-1; CDR3 protein: CSVSNFYTGELFF; CDR3 DNA: TGCAGCGTTAGCAATTTTTACACCGGGGAGCTGTTTTTT
J gene: TRBJ2-3; CDR3 length: 15; D gene: .; clone size: few; V gene: TRBV5-1; CDR3 protein: CASSLSLAGTDTQYF; CDR3 DNA: TGCGCCAGCAGCTTGTCATTAGCGGGCACAGATACGCAGTATTTT
J gene: TRBJ2-2; CDR3 length: 17; D gene: TRBD1; clone size: .; V gene: TRBV11-2; CDR3 protein: CASSFAFGQGVTGELFF; CDR3 DNA: TGTGCCAGCAGCTTTGCCTTCGGACAGGGGGTTACCGGGGAGCTGTTTTTT
J gene: TRBJ2-3; CDR3 length: 16; D gene: .; clone size: .; V gene: TRBV7-2; CDR3 protein: CASSLGHGRSTDTQYF; CDR3 DNA: TGTGCCAGCAGCTTAGGACATGGGCGGAGCACAGATACGCAGTATTTT
J gene: TRBJ1-2; CDR3 length: 14; D gene: TRBD1; clone size: .; V gene: TRBV5-6; CDR3 protein: CASSYRTGGYGYTF; CDR3 DNA: TGTGCCAGCAGCTACCGGACAGGGGGCTATGGCTACACCTTC
J gene: TRBJ2-1; CDR3 length: 15; D gene: .; clone size: .; V gene: TRBV29-1; CDR3 protein: CSAESQGGSYNEQFF; CDR3 DNA: TGCAGCGCCGAGTCACAGGGAGGTTCCTACAATGAGCAGTTCTTC
J gene: TRBJ2-3; CDR3 length: 16; D gene: .; clone size: few; V gene: TRBV5-6; CDR3 protein: CASSLLGSENTDTQYF; CDR3 DNA: TGTGCCAGCAGCTTGCTTGGTAGCGAAAACACAGATACGCAGTATTTT
J gene: TRBJ2-7; CDR3 length: 15; D gene: .; clone size: .; V gene: TRBV9; CDR3 protein: CASSRGALVGYEQYF; CDR3 DNA: TGTGCCAGCAGCAGGGGGGCATTAGTCGGCTACGAGCAGTACTTC
J gene: TRBJ1-2; CDR3 length: 16; D gene: .; clone size: .; V gene: TRBV5-1; CDR3 protein: CASSSSGGSGSYGYTF; CDR3 DNA: TGCGCCAGCAGCTCCTCCGGGGGGAGTGGGAGCTATGGCTACACCTTC
J gene: TRBJ2-3; CDR3 length: 16; D gene: TRBD1; clone size: .; V gene: TRBV9; CDR3 protein: CASSPKQGVGTDTQYF; CDR3 DNA: TGTGCCAGCAGCCCTAAACAGGGGGTTGGCACAGATACGCAGTATTTT
J gene: TRBJ1-2; CDR3 length: 12; D gene: .; clone size: .; V gene: TRBV4-2; CDR3 protein: CASSHFAPGYTF; CDR3 DNA: TGTGCCAGCAGCCATTTCGCACCTGGCTACACCTTC
J gene: TRBJ2-2; CDR3 length: 18; D gene: .; clone size: .; V gene: TRBV6-5; CDR3 protein: CASSLLTRVGANTGELFF; CDR3 DNA: TGTGCCAGCAGTCTCCTAACGAGGGTGGGAGCGAACACCGGGGAGCTGTTTTTT
J gene: TRBJ1-1; CDR3 length: 14; D gene: .; clone size: .; V gene: TRBV20-1; CDR3 protein: CSARVGFPRTEAFF; CDR3 DNA: TGCAGTGCTAGAGTAGGCTTCCCGCGCACTGAAGCTTTCTTT
J gene: TRBJ2-7; CDR3 length: 15; D gene: .; clone size: few; V gene: TRBV4-2; CDR3 protein: CASSQRQALFYEQYF; CDR3 DNA: TGTGCCAGCAGCCAGAGACAGGCCCTGTTCTACGAGCAGTACTTC
J gene: TRBJ1-2; CDR3 length: 14; D gene: .; clone size: many; V gene: TRBV6-5; CDR3 protein: CASSYQGGYYGYTF; CDR3 DNA: TGTGCCAGCAGTTACCAAGGCGGGTACTATGGCTACACCTTC
J gene: TRBJ1-4; CDR3 length: 12; D gene: .; clone size: .; V gene: TRBV7-2; CDR3 protein: CASSTLGEKLFF; CDR3 DNA: TGTGCCAGCAGCACCTTGGGGGAGAAACTGTTTTTT
J gene: TRBJ2-7; CDR3 length: 13; D gene: .; clone size: few; V gene: TRBV5-1; CDR3 protein: CASSLGAGYEQYF; CDR3 DNA: TGCGCCAGCAGCTTGGGGGCAGGCTACGAGCAGTACTTC
J gene: TRBJ2-7; CDR3 length: 17; D gene: TRBD1; clone size: .; V gene: TRBV5-6; CDR3 protein: CASSFAPAGTGSYEQYF; CDR3 DNA: TGTGCCAGCAGCTTTGCGCCTGCCGGGACAGGAAGCTACGAGCAGTACTTC
J gene: TRBJ2-7; CDR3 length: 16; D gene: TRBD1; clone size: .; V gene: TRBV15; CDR3 protein: CATSRDRDRNFYEQYF; CDR3 DNA: TGTGCCACCAGCAGAGATCGGGACAGGAATTTCTACGAGCAGTACTTC
J gene: TRBJ1-1; CDR3 length: 17; D gene: .; clone size: few; V gene: TRBV7-2; CDR3 protein: CASSLGGGDGTFTEAFF; CDR3 DNA: TGTGCCAGCAGCTTAGGAGGGGGGGACGGAACTTTTACTGAAGCTTTCTTT
J gene: TRBJ2-6; CDR3 length: 16; D gene: .; clone size: .; V gene: TRBV5-1; CDR3 protein: CASRFVRGRGANVLTF; CDR3 DNA: TGCGCCAGCAGATTTGTCCGGGGGCGTGGGGCCAACGTCCTGACTTTC
J gene: TRBJ2-2; CDR3 length: 15; D gene: .; clone size: .; V gene: TRBV11-1; CDR3 protein: CASSTRTVMTGELFF; CDR3 DNA: TGTGCCAGCAGCACCCGGACAGTAATGACCGGGGAGCTGTTTTTT
J gene: TRBJ1-6; CDR3 length: 16; D gene: TRBD1; clone size: few; V gene: TRBV19; CDR3 protein: CASTPGDDREHSPLHF; CDR3 DNA: TGTGCCAGTACGCCTGGGGACGACAGGGAGCATTCACCCCTCCACTTT
J gene: TRBJ2-3; CDR3 length: 13; D gene: .; clone size: .; V gene: TRBV29-1; CDR3 protein: CSVEARQAQAQYF; CDR3 DNA: TGCAGCGTTGAGGCACGACAGGCCCAAGCGCAGTATTTT
J gene: TRBJ1-5; CDR3 length: 14; D gene: .; clone size: many; V gene: TRBV3-1; CDR3 protein: CASSQVLGNQPQHF; CDR3 DNA: TGTGCCAGCAGCCAAGTCTTGGGAAATCAGCCCCAGCATTTT
J gene: TRBJ2-7; CDR3 length: 13; D gene: .; clone size: .; V gene: TRBV12-3/TRBV12-4; CDR3 protein: CASSQNQGWEQYF; CDR3 DNA: TGTGCCAGCAGTCAGAACCAGGGGTGGGAGCAGTACTTC
J gene: TRBJ2-5; CDR3 length: 13; D gene: .; clone size: .; V gene: TRBV5-1; CDR3 protein: CASTQGTQETQYF; CDR3 DNA: TGCGCCAGCACCCAGGGCACCCAGGAGACCCAGTACTTC
J gene: TRBJ2-6; CDR3 length: 15; D gene: .; clone size: .; V gene: TRBV29-1; CDR3 protein: CSVANPGRGANVLTF; CDR3 DNA: TGCAGCGTCGCCAATCCAGGGCGTGGGGCCAACGTCCTGACTTTC
J gene: TRBJ2-3; CDR3 length: 13; D gene: .; clone size: .; V gene: TRBV5-1; CDR3 protein: CASGPQSTDTQYF; CDR3 DNA: TGCGCCAGCGGTCCCCAGAGCACAGATACGCAGTATTTT